The entry below gives a single T cell receptor beta chain sequence along with its context. This clone was recorded once. No cognate antigen has been identified for it. The record has no base qualities; no much larger clone is one base away. The sample belongs to a study of T cell responses to AZD1222 COVID-19 vaccine (dated by TCRdb to the early 2020s). Background on the whole study: Because spike-specific TCR depth and breadth did not differ between the two schedules, AZD1222 recipients who got a second dose at roughly 4 weeks were pooled with those who got a second dose at roughly 12 weeks. Enrollment into the trials was organized by age into subgroups of 18-55, 56-69 and 70-plus years, and those subgroups contained approximately 160, 26 and 62 TCR-sequenced participants, respectively. TCR sequencing covered some 240 trial participants: 200 to 220 given two doses of AZD1222 and 26 given two doses of MenACWY control vaccine. Broader findings and caveats from the paper: Vaccine-associated CD4 TCRs spanned the whole spike protein, with dominant responses in regions 160-218 and 743-854. Conclusions about previously exposed vaccinees are limited because only 6 or 7 AZD1222 recipients were SARS-CoV-2 seropositive at baseline. Because no day 14 peak-response samples were available, the repertoires could be characterized only after the peak T cell response. In the small 56-69-year group, the increase in depth fell short of significance, most likely because of low power. Nearly half of unique spike-specific TCRs reportedly recognized epitopes outside regions mutated in the B.1.351 and B.1.1.7 variants. Participants were mostly white British and included more females than males, and it was suggested by the authors that clonal diversity may have been underestimated. A significant rise in spike-specific TCR breadth and depth was observed after two AZD1222 doses relative to day 0 and relative to MenACWY recipients.

Relative to germline, V is missing 1 base and J is missing 4 bases, with 6 bases of the junction outside any gene match. CDR3 length: 17 amino acids, cysteine to phenylalanine. The only DNA kept is the CDR3, 51 bases in frame from the first base. From a lookup of the germline V gene, CDR1 and CDR2 are LGHNA and YNFKEQ. The CDR3 regions of human TCRbeta chains were analyzed by immunosequencing. In the authors' own workflow: Repertoire TCRs were matched against a reference library of SARS-CoV-2-specific TCRs generated with the MIRA antigen-specificity platform. Breadth was defined as the fraction of unique TCRs that were SARS-CoV-2-associated. Depth was defined as the fraction of total T cells that were SARS-CoV-2-associated. Using the MIRA data, each spike-specific TCR was assigned both to the spike region to which the TCR was reactive and to a CD4 or CD8 class. Log10-transformed breadth and depth values were compared by one-way ANOVA with Sidak's multiple comparisons tests. Sourced from immuneACCESS, this table was stored by TCRdb with only in-frame sequences that have V and J called. A share of the clones is absent; for the studies checked, an unresolved V gene accounts for under half, and the remainder has no known explanation. V, J and clone size derive from that table, while D and trimming were established from the DNA sequence. The sample has some 150,000 clones on record, roughly 90% of them singletons. Roughly 1.7% of the sample goes to the ten largest clones.

The intended sense of this specimen's time point label: baseline before first vaccination. Vaccinee samples came from UK trials COV001 and COV002, including a single-blind randomized controlled phase 2/3 trial of AZD1222 (ChAdOx1 nCoV-19) in healthy adults. Trial participant PBMC samples were collected at day 0 and day 28 after the second dose for TCRbeta chain sequencing. This sequence originates from an adult in good health. This chain joins TRBV4-2 to TRBJ2-7; 14 junctional bases match TRBD2. The material sequenced was peripheral blood, taken on day 0 of AZD1222 vaccination. Read as DNA, the sequence is TGTGCCAGCAGCCAAGTAGGACTAGCGGGAGGTAGTTACGAGCAGTACTTC. Translated, it gives CASSQVGLAGGSYEQYF.